This T cell receptor beta chain was sequenced during a study of blood T cells in healthy people across ages. Each donor supplied about 9.6 milliliters of peripheral blood. The CDR3 contains 15 residues. The trim removed 0 bases at V and 8 bases at J, leaving 6 bases unmatched. Germline V gene data show CDR1 as SGDLS and CDR2 as YYNGEE. With a J-beta primer mix and a sample-barcoded 5' primer, a second PCR ran about 7 to 12 cycles. Every cDNA molecule carried a tag from a template-switch adaptor bearing 12 random nucleotides. In TCRdb, the 5' RACE reads were re-called with MiXCR into one record per CDR3 protein. The table lists 1.5 million to 1.9 million distinct CDR3 sequences, approximately 43% of them singletons. Turning to this clonotype: Antigen unknown.

General study findings and limits: CMV status of donors was not determined, possibly confounding expanded clonotype changes. Age brought a roughly linear fall in TCR beta diversity measured per million T cells.

V and J are TRBV9 and TRBJ2-1; TRBD2 agrees at 9 bases. Material: blood. The clonotype originates from a woman aged 18-35 years in good health. In nucleotides, the CDR3 is TGTGCCAGCAGCGTAGCGCCGCGGGAGGGGGATGAGCAGTTCTTC. Its protein is CASSVAPREGDEQFF.